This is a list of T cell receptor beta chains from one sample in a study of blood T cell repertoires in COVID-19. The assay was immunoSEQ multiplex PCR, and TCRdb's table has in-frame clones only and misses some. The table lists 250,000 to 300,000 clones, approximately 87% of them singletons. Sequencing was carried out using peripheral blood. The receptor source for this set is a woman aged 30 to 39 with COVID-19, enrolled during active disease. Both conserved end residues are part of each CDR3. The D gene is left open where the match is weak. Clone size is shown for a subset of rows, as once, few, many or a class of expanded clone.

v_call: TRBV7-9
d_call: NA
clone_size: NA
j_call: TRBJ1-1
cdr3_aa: CASGTSGPTEAFF
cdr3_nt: TGTGCCAGCGGGACATCCGGGCCCACTGAAGCTTTCTTT

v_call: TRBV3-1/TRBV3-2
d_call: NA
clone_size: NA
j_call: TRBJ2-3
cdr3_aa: CASSRSRHGGPDTQYF
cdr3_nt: TGTGCCAGCAGCCGTTCGCGCCACGGGGGTCCAGATACGCAGTATTTT

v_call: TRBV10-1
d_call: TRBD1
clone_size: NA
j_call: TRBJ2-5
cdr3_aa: CASSESGQAGETQYF
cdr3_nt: TGCGCCAGCAGTGAGTCCGGACAGGCCGGAGAGACCCAGTACTTC

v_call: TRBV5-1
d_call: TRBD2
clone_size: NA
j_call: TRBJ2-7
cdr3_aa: CASNVGGGVSEQYF
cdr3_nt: TGCGCCAGCAACGTCGGCGGGGGGGTTTCCGAGCAGTACTTC

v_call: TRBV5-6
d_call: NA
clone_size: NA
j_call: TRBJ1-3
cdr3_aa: CASSRIYSGNTIYF
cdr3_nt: TGTGCCAGCAGCCGTATCTACTCTGGAAACACCATATATTTT

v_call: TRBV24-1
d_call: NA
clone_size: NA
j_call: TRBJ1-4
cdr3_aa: CATNRRLEKLFF
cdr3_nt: TGTGCCACCAACCGCAGGCTTGAAAAACTGTTTTTT

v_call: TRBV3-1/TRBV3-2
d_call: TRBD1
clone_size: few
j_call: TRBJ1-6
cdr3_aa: CASRLGTGDSPLHF
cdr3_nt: TGTGCCAGCAGACTCGGGACAGGGGATTCACCCCTCCACTTT

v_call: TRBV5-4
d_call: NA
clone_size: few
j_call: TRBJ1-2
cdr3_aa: CASSPGVGGYTF
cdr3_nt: TGTGCCAGCAGCCCAGGGGTCGGTGGCTACACCTTC

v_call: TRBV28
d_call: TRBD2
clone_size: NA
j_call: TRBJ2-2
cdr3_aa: CASTNSNVGGVKTGELFF
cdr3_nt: TGTGCCAGCACAAATTCGAACGTGGGAGGGGTAAAGACCGGGGAGCTGTTTTTT

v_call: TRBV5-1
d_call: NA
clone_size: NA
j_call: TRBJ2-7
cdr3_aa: CASSYGRAYEQYF
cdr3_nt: TGCGCCAGCAGCTATGGGCGGGCCTACGAGCAGTACTTC

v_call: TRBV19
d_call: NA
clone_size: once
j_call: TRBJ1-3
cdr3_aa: CASNRGNPGNTIYF
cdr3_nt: TGTGCCAGTAATAGGGGAAACCCTGGAAACACCATATATTTT

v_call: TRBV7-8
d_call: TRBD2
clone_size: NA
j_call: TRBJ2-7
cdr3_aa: CASSLGPISGGTYEQYF
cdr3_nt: TGTGCCAGCAGCTTAGGACCCATTAGCGGGGGGACCTACGAGCAGTACTTC

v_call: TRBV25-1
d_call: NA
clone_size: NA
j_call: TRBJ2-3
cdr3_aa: CASSLRLDTQYF
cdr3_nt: TGTGCCAGCAGTCTTCGTTTAGATACGCAGTATTTT

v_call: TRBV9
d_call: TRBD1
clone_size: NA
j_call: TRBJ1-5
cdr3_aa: CASSVEGGGQPQHF
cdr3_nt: TGTGCCAGCAGCGTAGAAGGGGGCGGCCAGCCCCAGCATTTT

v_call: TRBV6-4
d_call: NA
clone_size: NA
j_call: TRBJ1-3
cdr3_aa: CASSDSPLSSSGNTIYF
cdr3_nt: TGTGCCAGCAGTGACTCGCCGCTCTCGAGCTCTGGAAACACCATATATTTT

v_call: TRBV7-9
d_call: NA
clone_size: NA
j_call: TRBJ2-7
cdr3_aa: CASSLIRDEQYF
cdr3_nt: TGTGCCAGCAGCTTAATCAGGGACGAGCAGTACTTC

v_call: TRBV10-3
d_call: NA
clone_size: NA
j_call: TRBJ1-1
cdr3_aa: CAISEWGDEAFF
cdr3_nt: TGTGCCATCAGTGAATGGGGGGATGAAGCTTTCTTT